The source of this T cell receptor (beta chain) is a study of HIV-infected patients and healthy controls. Notes on the study in general: Compared with healthy controls, HIV-infected patients showed less CDR3 sharing between individuals. HIV-infected patients and controls differed significantly in mean usage of eight alpha and eight beta V genes.

Roughly three months, about 14 weeks, into antiretroviral therapy, follow-up blood was collected. All unsorted peripheral T cells were captured because whole blood was used without fractionation. The germline V gene encodes CDR1 ENHRY and CDR2 SYGVKD. Trimming shortened V by 2 bases and J by 11 bases, and 16 bases separated the two germline ends. This CDR3 contains 14 residues. Alpha and beta constant-region primers primed reverse transcription of about 500 ng RNA. Each of the alpha and beta chains got its own library through chain-specific third strand synthesis with indices. MiXCR was run by TCRdb on the 5' RACE reads, yielding one entry per CDR3 protein. This sample has over 8,000 distinct CDR3 sequences; 5.5% to 7% occur once, and the top ten carry over 25%. This clonotype was observed at least ten times. Its antigen remains unknown.

The J gene is TRBJ2-1, the V gene TRBV10-3; D might be TRBD1 or TRBD2, each matching 5 bases. This specimen was blood, taken during antiretroviral therapy. This TCR was recovered from an adult with HIV infection. The donor label of this sample is uncertain. The CDR3 is CAISEGLRDPQQFF. The CDR3 DNA is TGTGCCATCAGTGAGGGTCTACGGGACCCACAGCAGTTCTTC.